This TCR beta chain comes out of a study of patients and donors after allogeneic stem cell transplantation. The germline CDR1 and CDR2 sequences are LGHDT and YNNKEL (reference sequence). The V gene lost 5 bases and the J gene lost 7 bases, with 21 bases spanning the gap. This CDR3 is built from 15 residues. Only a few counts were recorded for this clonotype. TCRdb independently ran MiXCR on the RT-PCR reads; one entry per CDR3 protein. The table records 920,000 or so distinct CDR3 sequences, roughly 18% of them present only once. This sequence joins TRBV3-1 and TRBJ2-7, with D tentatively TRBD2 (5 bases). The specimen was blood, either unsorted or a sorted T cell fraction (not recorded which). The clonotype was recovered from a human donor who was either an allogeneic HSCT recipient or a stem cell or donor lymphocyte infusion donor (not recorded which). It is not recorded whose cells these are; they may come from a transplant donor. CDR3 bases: TGTGCCAGCAGCTATCAAGGAGGACGAAGTGTTGAGCAGTACTTC. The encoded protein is CASSYQGGRSVEQYF.